The clone carrying this TCR beta chain was seen a few times. The antigen remains undetermined. Unique molecular identifiers had been added to the TCR beta cDNA libraries. TCRdb re-analysed the PCR reads in MiXCR, keeping a single row per CDR3 protein. The sample lists 350,000 to 500,000 distinct CDR3 sequences; over 30% were seen once. The sample belongs to a study of post-analysis software for immune sequencing data. Study-wide results and caveats: Five or six TRBV segments, TRBV5-6, TRBV5-1 and TRBV20-1 among them, were found more frequent in patients than controls.

From germline, CDR1 is SGHRS and CDR2 YFSETQ. This CDR3 has 14 amino acids. V was trimmed by 0 bases and J by 1 base, leaving 7 bases between them. The chain joins TRBV5-1 to TRBJ2-5; TRBD1 is a possible D gene (5 bases). Sample: blood. This TCR was recovered from a girl aged 2-10 years with multiple sclerosis. CDR3 residues: CASSLGTFQETQYF. In DNA, the CDR3 is TGCGCCAGCAGCTTGGGGACATTCCAAGAGACCCAGTACTTC. Full variable domain (rest looked up from reference TRBV5-1 and TRBJ2-5): KAGVTQTPRYLIKTRGQQVTLSCSPISGHRSVSWYQQTPGQGLQFLFEYFSETQRNKGNFPGRFSGRQFSNSRSEMNVSTLELGDSALYLCASSLGTFQETQYFGPGTRLLVL.